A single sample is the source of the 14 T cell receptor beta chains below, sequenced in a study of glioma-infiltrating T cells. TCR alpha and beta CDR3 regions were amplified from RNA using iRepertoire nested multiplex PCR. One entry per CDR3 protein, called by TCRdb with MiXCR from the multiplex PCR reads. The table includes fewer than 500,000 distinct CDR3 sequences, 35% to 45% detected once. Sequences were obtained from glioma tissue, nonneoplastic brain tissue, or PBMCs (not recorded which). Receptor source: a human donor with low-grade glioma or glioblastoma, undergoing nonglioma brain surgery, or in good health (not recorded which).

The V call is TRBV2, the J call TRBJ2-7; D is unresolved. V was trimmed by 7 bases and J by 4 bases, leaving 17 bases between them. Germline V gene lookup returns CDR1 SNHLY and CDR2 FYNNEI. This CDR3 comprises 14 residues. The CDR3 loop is CASTSDDSLYEQYF. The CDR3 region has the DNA TGTGCCAGCACCTCAGATGACTCCCTGTACGAGCAGTACTTC.

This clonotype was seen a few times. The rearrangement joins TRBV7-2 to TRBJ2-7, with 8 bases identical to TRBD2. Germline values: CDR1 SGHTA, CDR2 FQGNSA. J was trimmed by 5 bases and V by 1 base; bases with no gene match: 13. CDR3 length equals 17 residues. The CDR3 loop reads CASSLVGMVAGNDEQYF. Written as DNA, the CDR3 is TGTGCCAGCAGCTTAGTTGGTATGGTAGCGGGAAATGACGAGCAGTACTTC.

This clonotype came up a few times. The CDR3 DNA is TGCAGTGCTCTAAACGGGGGGATAGGCTCCTACAATGAGCAGTTCTTC. Protein: CSALNGGIGSYNEQFF. The chain uses TRBV20-1 and TRBJ2-1, with 7 bases identical to TRBD2. V lost 5 bases and J lost 0; bases outside the gene matches: 10. This CDR3 spans 16 amino acids. Looked up from germline, CDR1 is DFQATT and CDR2 is SNEGSKA (reference sequence).

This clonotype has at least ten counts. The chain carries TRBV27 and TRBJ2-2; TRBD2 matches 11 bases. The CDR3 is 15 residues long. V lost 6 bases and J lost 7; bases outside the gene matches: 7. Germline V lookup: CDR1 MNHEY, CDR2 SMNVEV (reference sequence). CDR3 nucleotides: TGTGCCAGCAGAACAACTAGCGGGAGCATCGGGGAGCTGTTTTTT. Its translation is CASRTTSGSIGELFF.

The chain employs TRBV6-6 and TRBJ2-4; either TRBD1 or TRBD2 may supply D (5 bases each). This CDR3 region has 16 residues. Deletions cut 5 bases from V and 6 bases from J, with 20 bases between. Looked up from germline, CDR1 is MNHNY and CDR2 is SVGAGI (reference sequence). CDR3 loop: CASSHPSPGSINIQYF. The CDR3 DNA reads TGTGCCAGCAGTCACCCCTCTCCAGGGAGCATAAACATTCAGTACTTC.

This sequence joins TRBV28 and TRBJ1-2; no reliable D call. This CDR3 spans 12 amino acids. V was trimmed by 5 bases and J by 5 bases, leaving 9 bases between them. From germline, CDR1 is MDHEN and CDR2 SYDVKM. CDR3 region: CASSTLWYGYTF. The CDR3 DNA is TGTGCCAGCAGTACACTGTGGTATGGCTACACCTTC.

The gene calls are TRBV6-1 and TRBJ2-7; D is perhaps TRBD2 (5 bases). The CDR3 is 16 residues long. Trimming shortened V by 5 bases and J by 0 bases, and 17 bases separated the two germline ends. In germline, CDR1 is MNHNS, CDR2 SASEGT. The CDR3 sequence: CASSRSSGLTSYEQYF. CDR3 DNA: TGTGCCAGCAGTCGCTCCAGCGGTTTAACCTCCTACGAGCAGTACTTC.

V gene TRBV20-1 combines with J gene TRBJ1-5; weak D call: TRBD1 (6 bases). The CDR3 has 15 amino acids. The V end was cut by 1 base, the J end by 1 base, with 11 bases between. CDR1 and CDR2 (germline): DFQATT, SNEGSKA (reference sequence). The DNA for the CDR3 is TGCAGTGCTAGAGGGGTGGGGGCCAGCAATCAGCCCCAGCATTTT. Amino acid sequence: CSARGVGASNQPQHF.

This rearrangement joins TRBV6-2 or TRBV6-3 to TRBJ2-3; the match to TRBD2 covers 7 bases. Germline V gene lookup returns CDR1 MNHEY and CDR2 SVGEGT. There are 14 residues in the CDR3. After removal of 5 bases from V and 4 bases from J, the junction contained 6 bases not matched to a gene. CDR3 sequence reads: CASSTSDPADTQYF. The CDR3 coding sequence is TGTGCCAGCAGTACTAGCGACCCCGCAGATACGCAGTATTTT.

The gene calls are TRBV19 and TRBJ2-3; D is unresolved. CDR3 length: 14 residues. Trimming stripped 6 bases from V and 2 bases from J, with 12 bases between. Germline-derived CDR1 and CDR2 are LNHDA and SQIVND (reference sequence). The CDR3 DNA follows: TGTGCCAGTAGCGGTGGCTACCACACAGATACGCAGTATTTT. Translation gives CASSGGYHTDTQYF.

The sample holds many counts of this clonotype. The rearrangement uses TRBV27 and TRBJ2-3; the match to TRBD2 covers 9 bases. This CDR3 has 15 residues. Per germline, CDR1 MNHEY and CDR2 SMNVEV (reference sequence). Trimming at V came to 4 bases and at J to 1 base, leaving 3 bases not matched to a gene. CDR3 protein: CASSSSGIGTDTQYF. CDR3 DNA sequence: TGTGCCAGCAGTTCTAGCGGGATAGGCACAGATACGCAGTATTTT.

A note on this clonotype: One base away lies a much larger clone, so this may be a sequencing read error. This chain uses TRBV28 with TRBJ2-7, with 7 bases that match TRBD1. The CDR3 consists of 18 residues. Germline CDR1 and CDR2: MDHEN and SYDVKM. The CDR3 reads CASTNRRMGQLSSYERYF. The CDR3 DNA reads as TGTGCCAGCACCAATAGAAGAATGGGACAGTTGAGCTCCTACGAGCGGTACTTC.

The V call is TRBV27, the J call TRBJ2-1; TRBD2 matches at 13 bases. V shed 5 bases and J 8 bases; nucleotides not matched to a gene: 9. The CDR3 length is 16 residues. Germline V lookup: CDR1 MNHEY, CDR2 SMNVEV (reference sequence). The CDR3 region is CASSPGTSGTYDEQFF. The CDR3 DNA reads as TGTGCCAGCAGTCCCGGGACTAGCGGGACTTACGATGAGCAGTTCTTC.

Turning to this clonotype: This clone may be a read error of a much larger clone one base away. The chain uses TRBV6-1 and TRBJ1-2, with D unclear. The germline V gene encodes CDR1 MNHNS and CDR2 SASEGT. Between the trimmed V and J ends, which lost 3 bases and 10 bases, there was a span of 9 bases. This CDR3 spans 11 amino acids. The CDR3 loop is CASSDAGDYTF. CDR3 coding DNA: TGTGCCAGCAGTGACGCGGGCGACTACACCTTC.